This T cell receptor (beta chain) was retrieved from a study of blood T cell repertoires in COVID-19. Study context: Whether acute or convalescent, the COVID-19 samples came from the United States, Italy and Spain. The analysed material was cDNA or gDNA that came from T cells, B-cell-depleted T cells, or PBMCs.

As handled by the study authors: Reference gene primer amplification gave estimated nucleated cell counts. Using immunoSEQ multiplex PCR, the repertoire was profiled, and TCRdb retains in-frame clones only, with some absent. The DNA was the basis for D and trimming; V, J and clone size are from that table. The repertoire has 150,000 to 200,000 clones, approximately 75% of them found once; the top ten carry 11%. Germline values: CDR1 KGHSH, CDR2 LQKENI. V gave up 4 bases and J gave up 5 bases; unmatched junction bases: 6. This CDR3 is 16 amino acids long. The sample consisted of peripheral blood. The chain links TRBV18 to TRBJ2-5; 14 bases line up with TRBD2. The receptor comes from a human donor in a cohort sampled during active COVID-19. The CDR3 sequence: CASSLTGLAGEETQYF. As DNA, the CDR3 is TGTGCCAGCTCACTAACGGGACTAGCGGGAGAGGAGACCCAGTACTTC.